These 29 T cell receptor beta chains were all obtained from the same sample, sequenced in a study of blood T cell repertoires in COVID-19. Produced via immunoSEQ multiplex PCR; TCRdb's table is partial and in-frame only. The sample holds roughly 200,000 clones, roughly 84% seen once. The sequenced sample was PBMCs or T cells enriched from blood (not recorded which). The source is a man younger than 40 in a cohort exposed to, infected with or recovered from COVID-19 (not recorded which).

The chain carries TRBV12-3 or TRBV12-4 and TRBJ2-7; no clear D. The length of the CDR3 is 12 residues. Trimming removed 5 bases at V and 3 bases at J, with 8 bases between. The CDR3 nucleotides are TGTGCCAGCAGTGTAGAACACTACGAGCAGTACTTC. This sequence encodes CASSVEHYEQYF.

The chain has TRBV18 and TRBJ1-6; D is perhaps TRBD1 (5 bases). CDR1 is KGHSH and CDR2 is LQKENI in the germline V gene. V lost 6 bases, J lost 3 bases, and 9 bases lay in between. The CDR3 is 14 amino acids. CDR3 in amino acids: CASSDSGYNSPLHF. The CDR3 DNA reads TGTGCCAGCTCCGACAGTGGCTATAATTCACCCCTCCACTTT. Filled out from reference TRBV18 and TRBJ1-6, the complete variable domain reads NAGVMQNPRHLVRRRGQEARLRCSPMKGHSHVYWYRQLPEEGLKFMVYLQKENIIDESGMPKERFSAEFPKEGPSILRIQQVVRGDSAAYFCASSDSGYNSPLHFGNGTRLTVT.

The chain links TRBV20-1 to TRBJ2-5; 9 bases are shared with TRBD2. J was trimmed by 5 bases and V by 3 bases; bases with no gene match: 10. Germline CDR1 and CDR2: DFQATT and SNEGSKA (reference sequence). The CDR3 contains 15 residues. The chain's CDR3 is CSASALAGVGETQYF. The CDR3 DNA reads as TGCAGTGCTAGTGCTTTAGCGGGAGTAGGTGAGACCCAGTACTTC.

The chain links TRBV4-2 to TRBJ1-3, with TRBD1 matching over 7 bases. The J segment lost 4 bases and the V segment lost 0 bases, leaving 15 bases of the junction unmatched. The germline V gene encodes CDR1 LGHNA and CDR2 YNFKEQ. The CDR3 covers 19 residues. The chain's CDR3 is CASSQDPYGGGTVGNTIYF. In DNA, the CDR3 is TGTGCCAGCAGCCAAGATCCCTACGGGGGGGGGACAGTGGGAAACACCATATATTTT.

The rearrangement links TRBV4-3 to TRBJ2-1; 8 bases are shared with TRBD2. Germline CDR1 and CDR2: LGHNA and YSLEER. The CDR3 runs 16 residues. After removal of 5 bases from V and 6 bases from J, the junction contained 12 bases not matched to a gene. The CDR3 sequence is CASSIQTSGGGNEQFF. The CDR3 DNA reads TGCGCCAGCAGCATACAAACCAGCGGGGGCGGCAATGAGCAGTTCTTC.

The chain links TRBV6-4 to TRBJ1-2, with a tentative D call TRBD1 (5 bases). The CDR3 sequence is 17 residues long. Trimming left V 0 bases short and J 1 base short, with 15 bases between. Per germline, CDR1 MRHNA and CDR2 SNTAGT. The CDR3 loop reads CASSDSFRGRSNYGYTF. The DNA of the CDR3 is TGTGCCAGCAGTGACTCGTTTAGGGGCCGGAGTAACTATGGCTACACCTTC.

Points on this clone: One junction end disagrees with the germline gene, perhaps due to a read error. This sequence joins TRBV11-3 and TRBJ2-5; a possible D gene is TRBD1 (7 bases). This CDR3 is built from 12 residues. Germline-derived CDR1 and CDR2 are SGHNT and YENEEA. The chain's CDR3 is CASSFRTGGIHF. The CDR3 coding sequence is TGTGCCAGCAGCTTCCGGACAGGCGGGATCCACTTC.

This clone showed up just once. The chain has TRBV11-2 and TRBJ2-7; D is undetermined. Per germline, CDR1 SGHAT and CDR2 FQNNGV. The CDR3 totals 12 residues. The V and J ends lost 0 bases and 6 bases respectively, with 6 bases between them. As DNA, the CDR3 is TGTGCCAGCAGCTTAGATCTTCCCGAGCAGTACTTC. Translated: CASSLDLPEQYF.

The genes are TRBV28 and TRBJ2-1, with 8 bases identical to TRBD2. V lost 10 bases to trimming and J lost 9 bases; unmatched junction nucleotides: 17. The CDR3 runs 15 residues. Germline CDR1 MDHEN, CDR2 SYDVKM. In nucleotides, the CDR3 is TGTGCCATATCGAGCCAGCGGGAGTACCCGGGTGAGCAGTTCTTC. Its translation: CAISSQREYPGEQFF.

The rearrangement uses TRBV2 and TRBJ1-5; 7 nucleotides match TRBD1. Germline trimming cut 5 bases from V and 7 bases from J; bases unmatched to any gene: 5. The CDR3 consists of 13 residues. Germline V gene lookup returns CDR1 SNHLY and CDR2 FYNNEI. The DNA for the CDR3 is TGTGCCAGCAGTAGACAGGGAGGCCAGCCCCAGCATTTT. Translated: CASSRQGGQPQHF.

The V call is TRBV11-3, the J call TRBJ2-7, with 10 positions matching TRBD1. The V gene end was trimmed by 5 bases and the J gene end by 7 bases; junction bases not matched to a gene: 11. CDR1 is SGHNT and CDR2 is YENEEA in the germline V gene. The CDR3 extends over 15 amino acids. The CDR3 loop is CASSLTGTGVREQYF. CDR3 coding DNA: TGTGCCAGCAGCCTCACCGGGACAGGGGTTAGGGAGCAGTACTTC.

The chain has TRBV28 and TRBJ1-2; the match to TRBD1 covers 7 bases. V shed 5 bases and J 2 bases; nucleotides not matched to a gene: 11. The CDR3 is 16 residues long. CDR1 and CDR2 (germline): MDHEN, SYDVKM. In DNA form, the CDR3 reads TGTGCCAGCAGTCCCGCGATCGGAGGGGGCAACTATGGCTACACCTTC. This gives the protein CASSPAIGGGNYGYTF.

This clone has only one observation. V usage is TRBV24-1 and J usage is TRBJ1-5; tentatively, D is TRBD1 (6 bases). Trimming removed 3 bases from V and 3 bases from J, with 14 bases in between. This CDR3 is 16 amino acids long. Germline V gene lookup returns CDR1 KGHDR and CDR2 SFDVKD. CDR3 amino acids: CATSDPGQGINQPQHF. The CDR3 DNA reads as TGTGCCACCAGTGATCCGGGGCAGGGGATCAATCAGCCCCAGCATTTT.

There are a few counts of this clone. The CDR3: CASSLEYGGELFF. As DNA, the CDR3 is TGTGCCAGCAGCTTAGAATACGGCGGGGAGCTGTTTTTT. The chain has TRBV7-8 and TRBJ2-2; D gene unclear. Germline V CDR1 and CDR2: SGHVS, FQNEAQ. Trimming stripped 1 base from V and 7 bases from J, with 7 bases between. This CDR3 comprises 13 residues.

The chain joins TRBV4-1 to TRBJ2-7; TRBD2 agrees at 7 bases. Germline V CDR1 and CDR2: MGHRA, YSYEKL. CDR3 length equals 15 residues. Trimming took 4 bases from V and 4 from J; bases not matched to a gene: 10. CDR3 nucleotides: TGCGCCAGCAGCCTCGGCCGGGACTATCAATACGAGCAGTACTTC. It yields the protein CASSLGRDYQYEQYF.

This chain joins TRBV28 and TRBJ2-5, with 8 bases matching TRBD1. From germline, CDR1 is MDHEN and CDR2 SYDVKM. Trimming took 5 bases from V and 4 from J; bases not matched to a gene: 15. The CDR3 totals 17 residues. The CDR3 nucleotides read TGTGCCAGCAGTCCCCCGTTTAGGACAGGGAAAAGAGAGACCCAGTACTTC. Its protein product is CASSPPFRTGKRETQYF.

The chain employs TRBV7-2 and TRBJ2-7, with 12 positions matching TRBD2. This CDR3 contains 14 residues. Trimming took 7 bases from V and 2 from J; bases not matched to a gene: 3. In germline, CDR1 is SGHTA, CDR2 FQGNSA. Here the CDR3 reads CASTRTSGAYEQYF. As DNA, the CDR3 is TGTGCCAGCACGCGGACTAGCGGGGCCTACGAGCAGTACTTC.

Concerning this clone: One junction end disagrees with the germline gene, perhaps due to a read error. The chain has TRBV7-7 and TRBJ2-1, with 7 bases that match TRBD1. CDR1 is SSHAT and CDR2 is FNYEAQ in the germline V gene (reference sequence). The CDR3 is 15 amino acids. CDR3 region: CASSLGRGTHNEQFF. The CDR3 nucleotides are TGTGCTAGCAGCTTAGGCAGGGGGACCCACAATGAGCAGTTCTTC.

V gene TRBV4-2 combines with J gene TRBJ2-7; D remains unclear. The germline V gene has CDR1 LGHNA and CDR2 YNFKEQ. The CDR3 runs 15 residues. V lost 1 base and J 0 bases, leaving 10 bases between the germline ends. The DNA of the CDR3 is TGTGCCAGCAGCCAAGGGGTCTCTAGCTCCTACGAGCAGTACTTC. It specifies CASSQGVSSSYEQYF.

The chain carries TRBV28 and TRBJ1-1, with D unclear. CDR3 length: 14 amino acids. From germline, CDR1 is MDHEN and CDR2 SYDVKM. V was clipped by 2 bases and J by 0 bases, with 7 bases between them. This chain's CDR3 is CASSLAIMNTEAFF. In DNA form, the CDR3 reads TGTGCCAGCAGTTTAGCGATCATGAACACTGAAGCTTTCTTT.

This clone was counted a few times. CDR3: CASSEWRDSYEQYF. The CDR3 nucleotides read TGTGCCAGCAGTGAATGGCGGGACTCCTACGAGCAGTACTTC. The chain recombines TRBV6-1 with TRBJ2-7; D is perhaps TRBD2 (6 bases). V dropped 2 bases and J dropped 0 bases, with 8 bases sitting between them. Germline CDR1 reads MNHNS; CDR2 reads SASEGT. The CDR3 loop spans 14 amino acids.

The genes are TRBV27 and TRBJ2-1, with 12 positions matching TRBD2. This CDR3 spans 13 amino acids. V trimming: 10 bases; J trimming: 9 bases; junction bases outside the gene matches: 7. The germline V gene has CDR1 MNHEY and CDR2 SMNVEV (reference sequence). CDR3 loop: CATRTSGMVEQFF. CDR3 coding DNA: TGTGCCACCCGGACTAGCGGGATGGTTGAGCAGTTCTTC.

The chain recombines TRBV5-4 with TRBJ1-1, with D perhaps matching TRBD1 (5 bases). V lost 2 bases, J lost 5 bases, and 19 bases lay in between. The CDR3 loop spans 16 amino acids. Germline-derived CDR1 and CDR2 are SGHNT and YYREEE (reference sequence). The CDR3 spells CASSLHIGGKWTEAFF. The CDR3 DNA is TGTGCCAGCAGCTTACATATTGGGGGGAAGTGGACTGAAGCTTTCTTT.

The chain employs TRBV9 and TRBJ1-5, with D tentatively TRBD1 (6 bases). The V end was cut by 4 bases, the J end by 11 bases, with 22 bases between. CDR3 length: 15 residues. Germline V gene sequence: CDR1 SGDLS, CDR2 YYNGEE. CDR3 bases: TGTGCCAGCAGCCCCAGCGGGGGGCCCTCAGGGGCCCAGCATTTT. Its protein is CASSPSGGPSGAQHF.

V is TRBV7-3 and J is TRBJ2-2; unclear D gene. Trimming removed 2 bases from V and 6 bases from J, with 10 bases in between. Per germline, CDR1 SGHTA and CDR2 FQGTGA. This CDR3 has 14 amino acids. The CDR3 sequence: CASSLDSAAGELFF. In nucleotides, the CDR3 is TGTGCCAGCAGCTTAGACTCCGCAGCCGGGGAGCTGTTTTTT.

V usage is TRBV5-6 and J usage is TRBJ2-3; 8 nucleotides agree with TRBD2. V lost 7 bases, J lost 1 base, and 5 bases stayed unmatched. The V gene's germline CDR1 is SGHDT and CDR2 YYEEEE. This CDR3 is 14 amino acids long. Here the CDR3 reads CASRAGGGTDTQYF. The CDR3 nucleotides are TGTGCCAGCCGCGCCGGGGGGGGCACAGATACGCAGTATTTT.

This clone turned up a few times. The gene calls are TRBV9 and TRBJ1-1; D unresolved. The V end was cut by 0 bases, the J end by 7 bases, with 10 bases between. This CDR3 region has 13 residues. Germline V gene sequence: CDR1 SGDLS, CDR2 YYNGEE. CDR3 DNA: TGTGCCAGCAGCGTAGCTATGGCGGGTGAAGCTTTCTTT. It yields the protein CASSVAMAGEAFF. Full variable domain (remainder filled in from reference TRBV9 and TRBJ1-1): DSGVTQTPKHLITATGQRVTLRCSPRSGDLSVYWYQQSLDQGLQFLIQYYNGEERAKGNILERFSAQQFPDLHSELNLSSLELGDSALYFCASSVAMAGEAFFGQGTRLTVV.

This chain connects TRBV19 to TRBJ1-4; no firm D call. The CDR3 is 14 residues long. Trimming stripped 7 bases from V and 8 bases from J, with 17 bases between. CDR1 LNHDA and CDR2 SQIVND come from the germline V gene (reference sequence). CDR3: CASTPMAGTEKLFF. In DNA, the CDR3 is TGTGCCAGTACCCCTATGGCAGGAACGGAAAAACTGTTTTTT.

The J gene is TRBJ2-4, the V gene TRBV19; 7 bases align to TRBD2. The CDR3 spans 15 residues. CDR1 and CDR2 from the germline V gene are LNHDA and SQIVND (reference sequence). V lost 8 bases, J lost 8 bases, and 15 bases stayed unmatched. The CDR3, as DNA: TGTGCCAGTGGGCCAGAAGCGGGAACGGCGTACATTCAGTACTTC. Translated, it gives CASGPEAGTAYIQYF.